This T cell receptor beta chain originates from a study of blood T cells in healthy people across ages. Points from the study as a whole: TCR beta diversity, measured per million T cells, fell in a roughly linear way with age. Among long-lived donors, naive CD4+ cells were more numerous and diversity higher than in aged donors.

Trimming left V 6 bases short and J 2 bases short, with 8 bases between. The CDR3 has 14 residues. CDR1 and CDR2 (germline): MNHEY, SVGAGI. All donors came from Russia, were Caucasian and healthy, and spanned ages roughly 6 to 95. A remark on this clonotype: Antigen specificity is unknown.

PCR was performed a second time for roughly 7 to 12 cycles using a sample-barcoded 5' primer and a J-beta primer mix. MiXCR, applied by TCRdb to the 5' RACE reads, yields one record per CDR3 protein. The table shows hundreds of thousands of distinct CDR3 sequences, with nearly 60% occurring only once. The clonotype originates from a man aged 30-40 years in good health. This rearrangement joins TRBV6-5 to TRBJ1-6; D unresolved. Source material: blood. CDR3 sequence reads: CASSYQTYNSPLHF. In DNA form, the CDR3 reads TGTGCCAGCAGCTATCAGACCTATAATTCACCCCTCCACTTT.